This T cell receptor (beta chain) was captured in a study of T cell responses to AZD1222 COVID-19 vaccine. Germline assignment: CDR1 SNHLY and CDR2 FYNNEI. The ends lost 6 bases at V and 5 bases at J; junction bases unmatched: 9. The CDR3 runs to 15 residues. The repertoire was sequenced with immunoSEQ multiplex PCR; TCRdb's copy has only in-frame clones and lacks some. Counted here are approximately 150,000 clones, 90% occurring once; the ten biggest clones make up roughly 3.1%. The TCR sequence derives from an adult in good health. The chain recombines TRBV2 with TRBJ2-5, with 10 bases fitting TRBD2. The source was peripheral blood, collected on day 0 of AZD1222 vaccination. CDR3 nucleotide sequence: TGTGCCAGCAGGGGACTAGCGAGGGTAGGGGAGACCCAGTACTTC. This translates into CASRGLARVGETQYF.